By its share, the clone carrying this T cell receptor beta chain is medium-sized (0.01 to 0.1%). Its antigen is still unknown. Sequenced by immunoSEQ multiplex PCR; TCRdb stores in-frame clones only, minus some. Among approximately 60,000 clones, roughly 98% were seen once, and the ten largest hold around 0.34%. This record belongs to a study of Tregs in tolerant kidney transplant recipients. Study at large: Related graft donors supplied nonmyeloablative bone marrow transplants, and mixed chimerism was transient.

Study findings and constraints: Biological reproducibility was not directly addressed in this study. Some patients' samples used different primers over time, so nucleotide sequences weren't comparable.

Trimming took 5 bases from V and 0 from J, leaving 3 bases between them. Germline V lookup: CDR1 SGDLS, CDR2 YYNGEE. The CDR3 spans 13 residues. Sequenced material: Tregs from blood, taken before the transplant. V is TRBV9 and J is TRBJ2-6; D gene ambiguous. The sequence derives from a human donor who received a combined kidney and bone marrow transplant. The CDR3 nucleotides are TGTGCCAGCAGGAGCTCTGGGGCCAACGTCCTGACTTTC. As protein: CASRSSGANVLTF.